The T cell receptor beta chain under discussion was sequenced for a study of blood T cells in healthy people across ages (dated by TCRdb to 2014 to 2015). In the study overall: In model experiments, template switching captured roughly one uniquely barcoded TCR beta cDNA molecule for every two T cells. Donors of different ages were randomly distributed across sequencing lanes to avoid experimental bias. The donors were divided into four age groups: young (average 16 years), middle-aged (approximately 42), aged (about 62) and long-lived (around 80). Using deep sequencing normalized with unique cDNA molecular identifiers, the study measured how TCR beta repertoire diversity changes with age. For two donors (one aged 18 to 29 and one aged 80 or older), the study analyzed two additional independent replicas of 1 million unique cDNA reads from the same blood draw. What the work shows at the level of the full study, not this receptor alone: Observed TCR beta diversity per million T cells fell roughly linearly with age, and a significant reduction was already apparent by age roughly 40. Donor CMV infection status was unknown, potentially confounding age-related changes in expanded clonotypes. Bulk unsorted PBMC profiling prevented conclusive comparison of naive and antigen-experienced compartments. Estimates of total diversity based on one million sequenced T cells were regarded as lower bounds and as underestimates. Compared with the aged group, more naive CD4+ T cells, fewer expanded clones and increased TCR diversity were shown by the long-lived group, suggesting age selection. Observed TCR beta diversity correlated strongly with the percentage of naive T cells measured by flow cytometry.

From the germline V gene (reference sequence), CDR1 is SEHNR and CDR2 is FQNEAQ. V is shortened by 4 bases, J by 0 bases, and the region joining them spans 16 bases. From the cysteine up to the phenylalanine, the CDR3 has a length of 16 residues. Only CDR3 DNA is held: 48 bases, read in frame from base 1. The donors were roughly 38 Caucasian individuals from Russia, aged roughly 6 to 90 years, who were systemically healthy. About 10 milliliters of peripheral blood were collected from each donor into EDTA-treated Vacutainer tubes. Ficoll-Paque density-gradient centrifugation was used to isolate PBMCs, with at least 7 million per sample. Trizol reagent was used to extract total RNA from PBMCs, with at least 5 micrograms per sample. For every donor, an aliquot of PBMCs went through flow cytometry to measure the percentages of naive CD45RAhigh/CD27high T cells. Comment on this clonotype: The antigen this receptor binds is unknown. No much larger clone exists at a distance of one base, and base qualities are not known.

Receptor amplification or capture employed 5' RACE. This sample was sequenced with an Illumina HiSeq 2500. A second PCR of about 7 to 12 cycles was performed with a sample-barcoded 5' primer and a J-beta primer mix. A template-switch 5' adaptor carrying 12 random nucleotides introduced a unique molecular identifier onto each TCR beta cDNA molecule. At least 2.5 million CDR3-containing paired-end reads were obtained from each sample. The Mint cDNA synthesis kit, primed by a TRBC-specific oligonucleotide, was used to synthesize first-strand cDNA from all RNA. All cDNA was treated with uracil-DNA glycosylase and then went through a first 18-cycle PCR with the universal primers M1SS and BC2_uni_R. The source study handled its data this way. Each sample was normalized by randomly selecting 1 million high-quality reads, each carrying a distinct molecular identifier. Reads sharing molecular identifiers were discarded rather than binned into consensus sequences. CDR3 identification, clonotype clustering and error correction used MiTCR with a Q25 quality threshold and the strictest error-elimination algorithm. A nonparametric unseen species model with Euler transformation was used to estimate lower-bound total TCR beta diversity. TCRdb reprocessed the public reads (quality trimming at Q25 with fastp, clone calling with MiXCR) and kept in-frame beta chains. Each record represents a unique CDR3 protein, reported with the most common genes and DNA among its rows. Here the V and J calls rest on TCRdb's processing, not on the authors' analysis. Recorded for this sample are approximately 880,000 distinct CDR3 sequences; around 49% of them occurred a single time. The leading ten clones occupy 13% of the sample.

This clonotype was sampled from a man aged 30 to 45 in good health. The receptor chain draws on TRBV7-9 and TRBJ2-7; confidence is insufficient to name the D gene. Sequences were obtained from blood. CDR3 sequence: CASSSNRAPSSYEQYF. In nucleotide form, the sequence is TGTGCCAGCAGCTCCAACCGGGCCCCGAGCTCCTACGAGCAGTACTTC. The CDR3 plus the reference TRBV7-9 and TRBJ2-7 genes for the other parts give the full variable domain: DTGVSQNPRHKITKRGQNVTFRCDPISEHNRLYWYRQTLGQGPEFLTYFQNEAQLEKSRLLSDRFSAERPKGSFSTLEIQRTEQGDSAMYLCASSSNRAPSSYEQYFGPGTRLTVT.